This T cell receptor (beta chain) was observed in a study of OX40 agonist ivuxolimab in advanced cancers. Measured with immunoSEQ multiplex PCR; TCRdb has only the in-frame clones, and not every one. The profile covers about 31,000 clones, with 86% appearing a single time and roughly 29% taken by the ten largest. The receptor was isolated from an adult with an advanced solid tumor such as melanoma, head and neck, liver or kidney cancer. The sequences come from CD4+ or CD8+ T cells sorted from blood, collected in a trial of the OX40 agonist ivuxolimab.

Written as DNA, the CDR3 is TGTGCCAGCTCACCAAGTTGGATCCTCGGGCCTAGCAATCAGCCCCAGCATTTT. Amino acids: CASSPSWILGPSNQPQHF. This chain joins TRBV18 and TRBJ1-5; D not resolved. V was trimmed by 2 bases and J by 0 bases, leaving 17 bases between them. The CDR3 covers 18 residues. The germline gives CDR1 KGHSH, CDR2 LQKENI.